The 29 T cell receptor beta chains presented below share a single source sample, sequenced in a study of beta chain features in type 1 diabetes. Expressed TCRB transcripts were sequenced because the entire RNA isolate underwent reverse transcription. Some clones are missing from TCRdb's copy, which holds only in-frame ones; the method was immunoSEQ multiplex PCR. The data contain roughly 350,000 clones, 8% to 13% of them seen just once; the ten biggest clones take up 0.015%. What was sequenced was naive CD4+ T cells from blood. The receptors derive from a woman between 25 and 40 years old in good health.

In its sample, this clone was seen a few times. The V and J genes are TRBV6-1 and TRBJ2-3; 10 nucleotides align to TRBD1. The CDR3 consists of 17 residues. Trimming removed 4 bases from V and 6 bases from J; junction bases left unmatched: 13. The germline gives CDR1 MNHNS, CDR2 SASEGT. The CDR3: CASSVLPDRGLSDTQYF. For the CDR3, the DNA is TGTGCCAGCAGTGTTCTTCCCGACAGGGGGCTTTCGGATACGCAGTATTTT.

The V and J genes are TRBV9 and TRBJ2-7; 7 bases are shared with TRBD1. CDR1 is SGDLS and CDR2 is YYNGEE in the germline V gene. V was pared by 4 bases and J by 3 bases, with 10 bases of the junction left unmatched. This CDR3 comprises 15 residues. CDR3 nucleotides: TGTGCCAGCAGCCCGGGACAGACTACCCTCTACGAGCAGTACTTC. Amino acids: CASSPGQTTLYEQYF.

The chain employs TRBV5-1 and TRBJ1-5, with D possibly matching TRBD1 (5 bases). Germline loops: CDR1 SGHRS, CDR2 YFSETQ. Trimming removed 0 bases from V and 6 bases from J, with 16 bases in between. The CDR3 consists of 16 residues. The CDR3 spells CASSLVPAGGSQPQHF. CDR3 bases: TGCGCCAGCAGCTTGGTCCCTGCGGGGGGTTCTCAGCCCCAGCATTTT. Full variable domain (remainder filled in from reference TRBV5-1 and TRBJ1-5): KAGVTQTPRYLIKTRGQQVTLSCSPISGHRSVSWYQQTPGQGLQFLFEYFSETQRNKGNFPGRFSGRQFSNSRSEMNVSTLELGDSALYLCASSLVPAGGSQPQHFGDGTRLSIL.

The chain joins TRBV27 to TRBJ2-7; 15 positions match TRBD2. V gave up 2 bases and J gave up 0 bases; unmatched junction bases: 11. CDR1 is MNHEY, CDR2 SMNVEV, per germline (reference sequence). CDR3 length equals 20 residues. CDR3 bases: TGTGCCAGCAGTTTACGACCGGGGACTAGCGGGAGGCCAAGCTCCTACGAGCAGTACTTC. Protein: CASSLRPGTSGRPSSYEQYF.

This sequence joins TRBV5-1 and TRBJ2-2; perhaps TRBD1 as D (6 bases). CDR3 length equals 14 residues. CDR1 is SGHRS and CDR2 is YFSETQ in the germline V gene. Deletions cut 2 bases from V and 4 bases from J, with 9 bases between. Written as DNA, the CDR3 is TGCGCCAGCAGCTTAACAGGGACCACCGGGGAGCTGTTTTTT. Its translation: CASSLTGTTGELFF.

J is TRBJ2-5 and V is TRBV19; D possibly corresponds to TRBD2 (6 bases). V lost 7 bases, J lost 1 base, and 13 bases lay in between. This CDR3 has 14 residues. Germline lookup yields CDR1 LNHDA and CDR2 SQIVND (reference sequence). In nucleotides, the CDR3 is TGTGCCAGTAACCAGCGCGGGGCCCAAGAGACCCAGTACTTC. It encodes CASNQRGAQETQYF.

The V gene is TRBV2, the J gene TRBJ1-5; D unclear. Germline CDR1 SNHLY, CDR2 FYNNEI. The CDR3 sequence is 14 residues long. V lost 4 bases and J 0 bases, leaving 7 bases between the germline ends. CDR3 DNA: TGTGCCAGCAGTGCCTACGGTAGCAATCAGCCCCAGCATTTT. Translated: CASSAYGSNQPQHF.

The chain joins TRBV4-3 to TRBJ2-3, with D tentatively TRBD1 (5 bases). Trimming pared 0 bases from V and 0 bases from J, leaving 13 bases between. Germline CDR1 LGHNA, CDR2 YSLEER. This CDR3 has 17 amino acids. The CDR3 region has the DNA TGCGCCAGCAGCCAAGATAGGGGCTTGAAGAGCACAGATACGCAGTATTTT. This encodes CASSQDRGLKSTDTQYF.

This clone turned up a few times. The genes are TRBV23-1 and TRBJ1-3; D remains ambiguous. TRBV23-1 is designated an ORF whose function remains uncertain. There are 14 residues in the CDR3. Trimming removed 4 bases at V and 7 bases at J, with 14 bases between. DNA of the CDR3: TGCGCCAGCAGTCCCCGTGGAGGGCGGAACACCATATATTTT. Translation gives CASSPRGGRNTIYF.

This chain links TRBV5-1 with TRBJ1-5; D is unclear. This CDR3 has 14 residues. Trimming left V 0 bases short and J 4 bases short, with 8 bases between. The V gene's germline CDR1 is SGHRS and CDR2 YFSETQ. The CDR3 region has the DNA TGCGCCAGCAGCTTGGGGCGGGAGAATCAGCCCCAGCATTTT. Protein sequence: CASSLGRENQPQHF.

This clone was seen a handful of times. This chain joins TRBV29-1 and TRBJ2-5, with 8 bases aligning to TRBD1. V lost 7 bases, J lost 5 bases, and 9 bases stayed unmatched. There are 13 residues in the CDR3. CDR1 is SQVTM, CDR2 ANQGSEA, per germline. The CDR3 DNA follows: TGCAGCGGAAGGACAGGGTGGGGGGAGACCCAGTACTTC. Translation: CSGRTGWGETQYF.

This clone was seen a handful of times. This specimen includes other DNA sequences encoding the same CDR3. This chain connects TRBV5-1 to TRBJ2-5, with D possibly TRBD2 on 6 matching bases. The length of the CDR3 is 13 residues. The V gene lost 3 bases and the J gene lost 4 bases, with 10 bases spanning the gap. Germline CDR1 reads SGHRS; CDR2 reads YFSETQ. CDR3 sequence (DNA): TGCGCCAGCAGCTCTGGGGGAGGAGAGACCCAGTACTTC. Residues: CASSSGGGETQYF.

The rearrangement uses TRBV28 and TRBJ2-5; tentative D call: TRBD1 (7 bases). Germline V gene data show CDR1 as MDHEN and CDR2 as SYDVKM. V lost 3 bases and J 5 bases, leaving 13 bases between the germline ends. This CDR3 region has 14 residues. CDR3 region: CASSLEGAWETQYF. The CDR3 region has the DNA TGTGCCAGCAGTTTGGAGGGGGCCTGGGAGACCCAGTACTTC.

The genes are TRBV10-3 and TRBJ2-1, with 11 positions matching TRBD2. The CDR3 runs 19 residues. The V gene's germline CDR1 is ENHRY and CDR2 SYGVKD. J lost 4 bases, V lost 5 bases, and 16 bases had no gene match. The CDR3, as DNA: TGTGCCATCAGTAGGGGAGATTCTTTGGGACTAGCGGATTACAATGAGCAGTTCTTC. Translating it yields CAISRGDSLGLADYNEQFF.

The chain uses TRBV18 and TRBJ2-4; D perhaps matches TRBD2 (5 bases). Germline V gives CDR1 KGHSH, CDR2 LQKENI. This CDR3 has 16 amino acids. V shed 3 bases and J shed 8 bases, with 20 bases lying between them. For the CDR3, the DNA is TGTGCCAGCTCACCGAACTGGGAGCCGACTGGGGACATTCAGTACTTC. This sequence encodes CASSPNWEPTGDIQYF. The full variable domain, its missing parts supplied by reference TRBV18 and TRBJ2-4, is NAGVMQNPRHLVRRRGQEARLRCSPMKGHSHVYWYRQLPEEGLKFMVYLQKENIIDESGMPKERFSAEFPKEGPSILRIQQVVRGDSAAYFCASSPNWEPTGDIQYFGAGTRLSVL.

This chain joins TRBV18 and TRBJ2-7, with 8 bases that match TRBD2. This CDR3 has 13 amino acids. In germline, CDR1 is KGHSH, CDR2 LQKENI. The V and J ends lost 0 bases and 5 bases, in that order; junction bases with no gene match: 0. The CDR3 region has the DNA TGTGCCAGCTCACCACCGACTAGCGACGAGCAGTACTTC. Translated, it gives CASSPPTSDEQYF. The whole variable domain, remainder taken from reference TRBV18 and TRBJ2-7, is NAGVMQNPRHLVRRRGQEARLRCSPMKGHSHVYWYRQLPEEGLKFMVYLQKENIIDESGMPKERFSAEFPKEGPSILRIQQVVRGDSAAYFCASSPPTSDEQYFGPGTRLTVT.

This clone was seen a few times. The chain carries TRBV29-1 and TRBJ2-7; 9 bases agree with TRBD2. The length of the CDR3 is 14 residues. In germline, CDR1 is SQVTM, CDR2 ANQGSEA. J was trimmed by 3 bases and V by 4 bases; bases with no gene match: 7. This CDR3 reads CSVGRVSGSYEQYF. CDR3 nucleotide sequence: TGCAGCGTTGGCAGGGTTAGCGGGAGCTACGAGCAGTACTTC.

This clone showed up just a few times. The rearrangement links TRBV7-3 to TRBJ2-1, with 13 bases fitting TRBD2. The germline CDR1 and CDR2 sequences are SGHTA and FQGTGA. The CDR3 is 14 residues long. The V segment lost 3 bases and the J segment 9 bases; nucleotides outside the gene matches: 2. CDR3: CASSFTSGRVEQFF. CDR3 DNA sequence: TGTGCCAGCAGCTTCACTAGCGGGAGGGTTGAGCAGTTCTTC.

The V and J genes are TRBV6-5 and TRBJ2-7, with unresolved D. CDR1 is MNHEY, CDR2 SVGAGI, per germline. Trimming shortened V by 2 bases and J by 1 base, and 9 bases separated the two germline ends. This CDR3 region has 14 residues. The DNA of the CDR3 is TGTGCCAGCAGTTACGATCGGGTATCCTACGAGCAGTACTTC. Protein sequence: CASSYDRVSYEQYF.

Only a few counts were recorded for this clone. This chain uses TRBV5-1 with TRBJ1-2; 9 bases map to TRBD1. Germline V gene sequence: CDR1 SGHRS, CDR2 YFSETQ. The V segment lost 3 bases and the J segment 0 bases; nucleotides outside the gene matches: 6. There are 16 residues in the CDR3. The CDR3 region has the DNA TGCGCCAGCAGCTGGGGGGACAGGGCCGCTAACTATGGCTACACCTTC. Protein product: CASSWGDRAANYGYTF.

The chain employs TRBV9 and TRBJ2-4, with 8 bases that match TRBD1. Germline V gene sequence: CDR1 SGDLS, CDR2 YYNGEE. Unmatched junction bases numbered 13, after V lost 3 bases and J lost 8 bases. The CDR3 is made up of 16 amino acids. The CDR3 coding sequence is TGTGCCAGCAGCGCGAGGGGCCGCAGGGGGCAGGACATTCAGTACTTC. It specifies CASSARGRRGQDIQYF. Drawing the rest from reference TRBV9 and TRBJ2-4, the complete variable domain is DSGVTQTPKHLITATGQRVTLRCSPRSGDLSVYWYQQSLDQGLQFLIQYYNGEERAKGNILERFSAQQFPDLHSELNLSSLELGDSALYFCASSARGRRGQDIQYFGAGTRLSVL.

The chain has TRBV6-6 and TRBJ2-1, with D unresolved. Germline CDR1 reads MNHNY; CDR2 reads SVGAGI (reference sequence). V was pared by 11 bases and J by 8 bases, with 13 bases between. This CDR3 spans 11 amino acids. CDR3: CAALAAYEQFF. Written as DNA, the CDR3 is TGTGCCGCCTTGGCGGCATATGAGCAGTTCTTC.

The chain recombines TRBV28 with TRBJ2-2; 7 positions match TRBD1. After removal of 7 bases from V and 4 bases from J, the junction contained 9 bases not matched to a gene. Per germline, CDR1 MDHEN and CDR2 SYDVKM. The CDR3 extends over 15 amino acids. CDR3 amino acids: CASTSRPGGTGELFF. The CDR3 region has the DNA TGTGCCAGCACCTCCCGTCCAGGGGGCACCGGGGAGCTGTTTTTT.

The rearrangement joins TRBV19 to TRBJ2-3, with 14 positions matching TRBD2. This CDR3 contains 15 residues. J lost 2 bases, V lost 10 bases, and 5 bases had no gene match. Germline loops: CDR1 LNHDA, CDR2 SQIVND (reference sequence). The CDR3 is CATGTSGGNTDTQYF. The CDR3 bases are TGTGCCACCGGGACTAGCGGGGGCAACACAGATACGCAGTATTTT.

Regarding this clone: Different DNA sequences within this sample yield the same CDR3. The rearrangement uses TRBV28 and TRBJ2-1; D possibly corresponds to TRBD2 (5 bases). Deletions cut 3 bases from V and 0 bases from J, with 6 bases between. CDR3 size: 14 residues. The germline V gene encodes CDR1 MDHEN and CDR2 SYDVKM. The CDR3 loop is CASSLSGSYNEQFF. DNA for the CDR3: TGTGCCAGCAGTTTGAGCGGCTCCTACAATGAGCAGTTCTTC.

There are a few counts of this clone. The CDR3 DNA reads as TGTGCCAGCTCACCAGACACAGCAACTAATGAAAAACTGTTTTTT. It encodes CASSPDTATNEKLFF. This chain uses TRBV18 with TRBJ1-4; D is unresolved. The CDR3 contains 15 residues. Germline V gives CDR1 KGHSH, CDR2 LQKENI. The V gene lost 2 bases and the J gene lost 0 bases, with 7 bases spanning the gap.

CDR3 sequence: CATSRDIGDGNTIYF. Here the CDR3 DNA reads TGTGCCACCAGCAGAGATATCGGGGATGGAAACACCATATATTTT. V gene TRBV15 combines with J gene TRBJ1-3; D call uncertain. This CDR3 is 15 amino acids long. CDR1 and CDR2 from the germline V gene are LNHNV and YYDKDF (reference sequence). Trimming took 0 bases from V and 3 from J, leaving 9 bases between them.

This chain joins TRBV7-9 and TRBJ2-2, with 7 bases that match TRBD1. V was clipped by 2 bases and J by 5 bases; unmatched bases: 5. This CDR3 region has 15 residues. Germline V lookup: CDR1 SEHNR, CDR2 FQNEAQ (reference sequence). The DNA of the CDR3 is TGTGCCAGCAGCTTATTAGGACAGGTTACCGGGGAGCTGTTTTTT. Its protein product is CASSLLGQVTGELFF.

This clone has just a few counts. The V call is TRBV6-1, the J call TRBJ2-1, with TRBD2 matching over 10 bases. V gave up 0 bases and J gave up 5 bases; unmatched junction bases: 7. The germline V gene encodes CDR1 MNHNS and CDR2 SASEGT. The CDR3 consists of 17 residues. CDR3 sequence reads: CASSEAPSGRWDNEQFF. The CDR3 bases are TGTGCCAGCAGTGAAGCCCCTAGCGGGAGATGGGACAATGAGCAGTTCTTC.